This T cell receptor (beta chain) was captured in a study of Tregs in tolerant kidney transplant recipients. Note on this clone: Antigen unknown.

V was clipped by 4 bases and J by 6 bases, with 4 bases between them. The germline V gene has CDR1 SGHVS and CDR2 FQNEAQ. The CDR3 has 11 amino acids. Study-wide results and limits: The small number of patients limits these findings pending further validation.

The data were produced by immunoSEQ multiplex PCR, yet TCRdb's version contains in-frame clones alone and is incomplete. The sample has about 100,000 clones; around 90% are singletons. This chain connects TRBV7-8 to TRBJ2-1; D remains unclear. The source material was CD4+ T cells from blood, sampled before the transplant. The sequence derives from a human donor who received a combined kidney and bone marrow transplant. The CDR3: CASSSINEQFF. The CDR3 DNA sequence: TGTGCCAGCAGCTCCATCAATGAGCAGTTCTTC.